Below are 6 T cell receptor beta chains sequenced from a single sample in a study of shared clonotypes between healthy human individuals. Here immunoSEQ multiplex PCR was the method, and the copy in TCRdb shows in-frame clones only, minus some. The table records hundreds of thousands of clones, 70% to 80% of them present only once. The sequencing sample was made of PBMCs. The receptor set was obtained from a middle-aged woman in good health. Some clones in this sample may be carry-over from other donors' samples.

This chain links TRBV6-4 with TRBJ2-1; possibly TRBD2 for D (5 bases). V shed 11 bases and J shed 8 bases, with 22 bases lying between them. CDR1 and CDR2 from the germline V gene are MRHNA and SNTAGT. This CDR3 is 14 amino acids long. The CDR3 sequence: CASRSSGPSDEQFF. The CDR3 nucleotides are TGTGCCTCGAGGTCGAGCGGTCCTTCAGATGAGCAGTTCTTC.

CDR3 sequence: CASSLIPSAGGSNEQFF. The CDR3 nucleotides read TGTGCCAGCAGCTTAATTCCCTCAGCGGGAGGGAGTAATGAGCAGTTCTTC. The chain is built from TRBV7-3 and TRBJ2-1; TRBD2 matches at 10 bases. Germline-derived CDR1 and CDR2 are SGHTA and FQGTGA. The CDR3 contains 17 residues. J gave up 7 bases and V 1 base, and 10 bases lay outside the gene matches.

The chain recombines TRBV6-7 with TRBJ1-1; D call uncertain. Being an ORF, TRBV6-7 has a function that is uncertain. The CDR3 totals 15 residues. V shed 0 bases and J shed 1 base, with 9 bases lying between them. CDR3 loop: CASSYSWAGNTEAFF. CDR3 coding DNA: TGTGCCAGCAGTTACTCTTGGGCAGGGAACACTGAAGCTTTCTTT.

This clone appeared many times. The V call is TRBV7-2, the J call TRBJ1-4, with TRBD1 as a possible D gene (6 bases). The CDR3 is 16 residues long. Looked up from germline, CDR1 is SGHTA and CDR2 is FQGNSA. V lost 1 base to trimming and J lost 11 bases, with 20 bases between them. CDR3 sequence reads: CASSLEGAGASVKLFF. CDR3 bases: TGTGCCAGCAGCTTAGAGGGAGCAGGGGCTTCGGTGAAACTGTTTTTT. The whole variable domain, filled in from reference TRBV7-2 and TRBJ1-4, reads GAGVSQSPSNKVTEKGKDVELRCDPISGHTALYWYRQSLGQGLEFLIYFQGNSAPDKSGLPSDRFSAERTGGSVSTLTIQRTQQEDSAVYLCASSLEGAGASVKLFFGSGTQLSVL.

This clone was detected a few times. The rearrangement links TRBV27 to TRBJ1-2; 12 bases are shared with TRBD1. The germline V gene has CDR1 MNHEY and CDR2 SMNVEV (reference sequence). V shed 6 bases, J shed 8 bases, and the junction held 4 bases outside the gene matches. This CDR3 has 13 amino acids. CDR3 amino acids: CASSRGQGAGYTF. For the CDR3, the DNA is TGTGCCAGCAGCCGGGGACAGGGGGCCGGCTACACCTTC.

The chain employs TRBV27 and TRBJ2-7; TRBD2 matches at 10 bases. The CDR3 contains 16 residues. The junction had 8 bases not matched to a gene; V was cut back by 4 bases and J by 2 bases. In germline, CDR1 is MNHEY, CDR2 SMNVEV (reference sequence). The CDR3 nucleotides are TGTGCCAGCAGTTCCTCCGGGACTAGCGTAACCTACGAGCAGTACTTC. Protein: CASSSSGTSVTYEQYF.